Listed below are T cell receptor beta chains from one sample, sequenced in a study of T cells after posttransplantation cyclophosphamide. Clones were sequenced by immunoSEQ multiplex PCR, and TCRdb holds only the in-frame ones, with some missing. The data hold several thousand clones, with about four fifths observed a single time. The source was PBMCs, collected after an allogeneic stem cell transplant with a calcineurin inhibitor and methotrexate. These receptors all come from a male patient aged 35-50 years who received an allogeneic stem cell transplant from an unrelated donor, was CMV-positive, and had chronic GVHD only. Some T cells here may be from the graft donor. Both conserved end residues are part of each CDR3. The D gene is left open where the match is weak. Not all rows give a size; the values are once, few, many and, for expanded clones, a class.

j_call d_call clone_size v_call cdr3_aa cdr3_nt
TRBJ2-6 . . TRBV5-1 CASSLGTPNVLTF TGCGCCAGCAGCTTGGGGACACCCAACGTCCTGACTTTC
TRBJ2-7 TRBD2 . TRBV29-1 CSVGPRTSGRYEQYF TGCAGCGTTGGCCCCCGGACTAGCGGGAGGTACGAGCAGTACTTC
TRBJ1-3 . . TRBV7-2 CASSLAGGNTIYF TGTGCCAGCAGCCTCGCCGGGGGAAACACCATATATTTT
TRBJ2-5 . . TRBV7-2 CASSASRTTQETQYF TGTGCCAGCAGCGCCTCTCGGACAACTCAAGAGACCCAGTACTTC
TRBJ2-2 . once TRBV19 CASSIGRGELFF TGTGCCAGTAGTATCGGTCGCGGGGAGCTGTTTTTT
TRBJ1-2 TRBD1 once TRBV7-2 CASSLGTENYGYTF TGTGCCAGCAGCTTGGGGACAGAAAACTATGGCTACACCTTC
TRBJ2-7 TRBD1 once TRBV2 CASSRWDSTYEQYF TGTGCCAGCAGTAGGTGGGACAGTACCTACGAGCAGTACTTC
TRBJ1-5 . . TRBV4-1 CASSLRDGNQPQHF TGCGCCAGCAGCCTCAGGGATGGCAATCAGCCCCAGCATTTT
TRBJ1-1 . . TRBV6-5 CASNPTANTEAFF TGTGCCAGCAATCCGACAGCCAACACTGAAGCTTTCTTT
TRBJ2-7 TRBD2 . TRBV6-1 CASSEEWSGGYEQYF TGTGCCAGCAGTGAAGAGTGGAGCGGGGGCTACGAGCAGTACTTC
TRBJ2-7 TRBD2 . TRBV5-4 CASSGRTSGRPYEQYF TGTGCCAGCAGCGGAAGGACTAGCGGGAGGCCCTACGAGCAGTACTTC
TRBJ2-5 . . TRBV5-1 CASSVNTGTRETQYF TGCGCCAGCAGCGTCAATACCGGGACACGCGAGACCCAGTACTTC
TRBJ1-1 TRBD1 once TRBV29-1 CSARTGTTEAFF TGCAGCGCCCGGACAGGGACTACCGAAGCTTTCTTT
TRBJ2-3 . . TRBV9 CASSAQPGSMQYF TGTGCCAGCAGCGCCCAACCCGGTAGTATGCAGTATTTT
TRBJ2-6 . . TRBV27 CASSVQGVPGANVLTF TGTGCCAGCAGTGTACAGGGAGTCCCTGGGGCCAACGTCCTGACTTTC
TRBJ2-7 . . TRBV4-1 CASSQATGGGYEQYF TGCGCCAGCAGCCAAGCTACAGGGGGGGGATACGAGCAGTACTTC
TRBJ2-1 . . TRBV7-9 CASSLDEGEEGEQFF TGTGCCAGCAGCTTAGATGAGGGGGAAGAGGGTGAGCAGTTCTTC
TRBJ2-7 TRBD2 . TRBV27 CASSLHGTSGSPGEQYF TGTGCCAGCAGTCTACACGGGACTAGCGGGAGCCCGGGAGAGCAGTACTTC
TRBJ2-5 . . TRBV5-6 CASSGGRGQETQYF TGTGCCAGCAGCGGAGGACGGGGCCAAGAGACCCAGTACTTC
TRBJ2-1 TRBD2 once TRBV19 CASSRGTSGYNEQFF TGTGCCAGTAGTAGAGGGACTAGCGGGTACAATGAGCAGTTCTTC
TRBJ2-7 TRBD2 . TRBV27 CASSFSGLAGNYEQYF TGTGCCAGCAGTTTCTCCGGACTAGCGGGCAATTACGAGCAGTACTTC
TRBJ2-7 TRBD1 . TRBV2 CASRFGQGPDEQYF TGTGCCAGCAGATTCGGACAGGGGCCGGACGAGCAGTACTTC
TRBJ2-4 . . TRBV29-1 CSVEDFGAKNIQYF TGCAGCGTTGAAGATTTCGGGGCCAAAAACATTCAGTACTTC
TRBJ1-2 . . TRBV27 CASSSGYGYTF TGTGCCAGCAGTTCAGGTTATGGCTACACCTTC
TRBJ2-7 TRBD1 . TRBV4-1 CASSAPGQGVGEQYF TGCGCCAGCAGCGCTCCGGGACAGGGGGTTGGGGAGCAGTACTTC
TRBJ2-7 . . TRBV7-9 CASSGLDTYEQYF TGTGCCAGCAGCGGGCTGGACACCTACGAGCAGTACTTC
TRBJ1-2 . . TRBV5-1 CASTLDSYGYTF TGCGCCAGCACCCTGGACAGCTATGGCTACACCTTC
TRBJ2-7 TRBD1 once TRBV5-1 CASSDRDRLYEQYF TGCGCCAGCAGCGACCGGGACAGACTCTACGAGCAGTACTTC
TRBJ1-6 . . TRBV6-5 CASSRQVFNSPLHF TGTGCCAGCAGCCGACAGGTTTTTAATTCACCCCTCCACTTT
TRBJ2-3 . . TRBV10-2 CASSESQGPKEDTQYF TGCGCCAGCAGTGAGTCGCAGGGCCCTAAGGAGGATACGCAGTATTTT
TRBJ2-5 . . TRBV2 CASRTDRRQETQYF TGTGCCAGCAGGACCGACAGGAGACAAGAGACCCAGTACTTC
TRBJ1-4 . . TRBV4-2 CASSPGPTTNEKLFF TGTGCCAGCAGCCCAGGGCCCACAACTAATGAAAAACTGTTTTTT
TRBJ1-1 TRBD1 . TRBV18 CASSPLPKAGGEAFF TGTGCCAGCTCACCATTGCCTAAAGCAGGGGGCGAAGCTTTCTTT
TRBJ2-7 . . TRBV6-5 CASSTGGGEQYF TGTGCCAGCAGTACTGGGGGAGGCGAGCAGTACTTC
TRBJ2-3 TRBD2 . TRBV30 CAWSRAAGGSPDTQYF TGTGCCTGGAGTCGGGCGGCGGGAGGGTCCCCAGATACGCAGTATTTT
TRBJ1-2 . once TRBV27 CASSPQGPRGYTF TGTGCCAGCAGTCCACAGGGTCCTCGGGGCTACACCTTC
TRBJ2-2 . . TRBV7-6 CASSGEVESVGELFF TGTGCCAGCAGCGGTGAAGTTGAGTCGGTCGGGGAGCTGTTTTTT
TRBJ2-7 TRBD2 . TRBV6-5 CAAGGAAYEQYF TGTGCTGCGGGGGGGGCCGCCTACGAGCAGTACTTC
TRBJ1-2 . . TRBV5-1 CASSLAGGGDYGYTF TGCGCCAGCAGCTTGGCGGGGGGAGGCGACTATGGCTACACCTTC
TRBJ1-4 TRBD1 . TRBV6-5 CASSDRAGNEKLFF TGTGCCAGCAGTGACAGGGCAGGAAATGAAAAACTGTTTTTT
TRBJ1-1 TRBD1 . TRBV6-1 CASSRDRGLSTEAFF TGTGCCAGCAGTCGGGACAGGGGGCTAAGCACTGAAGCTTTCTTT
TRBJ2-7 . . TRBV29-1 CSGLGTNYEQYF TGCAGCGGCTTAGGGACAAACTACGAGCAGTACTTC
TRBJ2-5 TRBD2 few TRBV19 CASSPFGLAGGMVETQYF TGTGCCAGTAGTCCTTTCGGGCTAGCGGGGGGCATGGTAGAGACCCAGTACTTC
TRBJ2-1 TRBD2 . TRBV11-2 CASSHRTSGYNEQFF TGTGCCAGCAGCCATCGGACTAGCGGATATAATGAGCAGTTCTTC
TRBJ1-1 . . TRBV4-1 CASSQGKLRDMGTEAFF TGCGCCAGCAGCCAAGGGAAACTCAGGGATATGGGCACTGAAGCTTTCTTT
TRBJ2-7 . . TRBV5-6 CASSLPHTYEQYF TGTGCCAGCAGCTTACCACACACCTACGAGCAGTACTTC
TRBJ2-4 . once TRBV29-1 CSVERGGDIQYF TGCAGCGTTGAAAGAGGGGGAGACATTCAGTACTTC
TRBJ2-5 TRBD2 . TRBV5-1 CASAFSGSGETQYF TGCGCCAGTGCCTTTAGCGGGAGTGGAGAGACCCAGTACTTC
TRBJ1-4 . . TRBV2 CASRLDNEKLFF TGTGCCAGCCGCCTAGACAATGAAAAACTGTTTTTT
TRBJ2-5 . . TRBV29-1 CSVEVQGPGETQYF TGCAGCGTTGAAGTCCAGGGGCCCGGGGAGACCCAGTACTTC
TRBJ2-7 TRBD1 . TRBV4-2 CASSQGQGSYEQYF TGTGCCAGCAGCCAAGGACAGGGATCCTACGAGCAGTACTTC
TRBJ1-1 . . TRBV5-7 CASSLAESGGGGEAFF TGTGCCAGCAGCTTGGCCGAAAGTGGGGGAGGAGGTGAAGCTTTCTTT
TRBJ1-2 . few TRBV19 CASSIIGQSGYGYTF TGTGCCAGTAGTATAATCGGACAGTCGGGTTATGGCTACACCTTC
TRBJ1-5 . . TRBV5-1 CASSWGGVRNQPQHF TGCGCCAGCAGCTGGGGGGGGGTACGCAATCAGCCCCAGCATTTT
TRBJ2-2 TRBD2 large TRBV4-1 CASSPLGGGTGELFF TGCGCCAGCAGCCCCCTGGGGGGGGGCACCGGGGAGCTGTTTTTT
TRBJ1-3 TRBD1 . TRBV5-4 CASSWGQGLVSGNTIYF TGTGCCAGCAGCTGGGGACAGGGTCTTGTCTCTGGAAACACCATATATTTT
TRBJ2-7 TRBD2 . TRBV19 CASSTSGGSYEQYF TGTGCCAGTAGTACGAGCGGGGGCTCCTACGAGCAGTACTTC
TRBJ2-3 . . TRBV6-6 CASSYVGSSTDTQYF TGTGCCAGCAGTTACGTCGGTAGCAGCACAGATACGCAGTATTTT
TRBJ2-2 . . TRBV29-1 CSVSGWTGELFF TGCAGCGTCTCGGGTTGGACCGGGGAGCTGTTTTTT